The T cell receptor (beta chain) described here comes from a study of T cells in Graves' hyperthyroidism and ophthalmopathy. What was amplified from RNA transcripts were TCR beta CDR3 regions. HTBI primers were employed in a first-round RT-PCR of the TCR CDR3. TCRdb re-called the multiplex PCR reads through MiXCR, storing one row per CDR3 protein. Altogether about 320,000 distinct CDR3 sequences are present, around 16% being singletons, with the ten largest covering 33%. Patients with uncontrolled infections, other autoimmune diseases, pregnancy or lactation were excluded. This clonotype was detected ten times or more. This receptor was identified in a man aged 30-40 years with Graves' hyperthyroidism. Material: blood.

The CDR3 coding sequence is TGTGCCTCCGACCGGGGCGCAAGCACAGATACGCAGTATTTT. It is translated as CASDRGASTDTQYF. The V and J genes are TRBV6-1 and TRBJ2-3, with D perhaps TRBD1 or TRBD2 (5 bases each). V was trimmed by 11 bases and J by 0 bases, leaving 15 bases between them. Germline loops: CDR1 MNHNS, CDR2 SASEGT. There are 14 residues in the CDR3.